Following are 24 T cell receptor beta chains from one sample sequenced in a study of blood T cells in healthy people across ages (dated by TCRdb to between 2014 and 2016). The library was prepared using 5' RACE. TCRdb lists the instrument as Illumina HiSeq 2500. A second PCR of about 7 to 12 cycles was run with a J-beta primer mix and a sample-barcoded 5' primer. In TCRdb, the public reads were trimmed at Q25 with fastp and aligned with MiXCR, with productive beta chains retained. Under each unique CDR3 protein, matching rows form one entry showing the most common genes and DNA. The sample table contains 650,000 to 1,000,000 distinct CDR3 sequences; only one count was recorded for around 45% of them. The ten largest clones take up around a sixth of the sample. The specimen sequenced was blood. Receptors originate from a man older than 75 in good health.

The gene calls are TRBV6-1 and TRBJ1-4; D ambiguous. There are 13 residues in the CDR3. V dropped 8 bases and J dropped 0 bases, with 7 bases sitting between them. CDR1 MNHNS and CDR2 SASEGT come from the germline V gene. CDR3 in amino acids: CASSWTTNEKLFF. DNA for the CDR3: TGTGCCAGCTCTTGGACAACTAATGAAAAACTGTTTTTT.

The sample holds a few counts of this clonotype. The CDR3 DNA is TGTGCCAGCAGCTTAAGAGGGGGGCAGTATTACAATGAGCAGTTCTTC. Amino acid sequence: CASSLRGGQYYNEQFF. The rearrangement links TRBV7-3 to TRBJ2-1; either TRBD1 or TRBD2 may fit D (6 bases each). This CDR3 region has 16 residues. In germline, CDR1 is SGHTA, CDR2 FQGTGA. V was cut by 1 base and J by 4 bases, with 14 bases left in between.

The chain has TRBV28 and TRBJ2-3, with 7 bases matching TRBD1. V was clipped by 6 bases and J by 4 bases; unmatched bases: 10. This CDR3 region has 15 residues. Germline-derived CDR1 and CDR2 are MDHEN and SYDVKM. CDR3: CASSQPSGGADTQYF. CDR3 DNA: TGTGCCAGCAGCCAACCTTCAGGGGGTGCAGATACGCAGTATTTT.

V gene TRBV15 combines with J gene TRBJ2-7, with 11 bases that match TRBD2. Per germline, CDR1 LNHNV and CDR2 YYDKDF (reference sequence). The CDR3 is 17 amino acids. V lost 1 base, J lost 10 bases, and 15 bases stayed unmatched. DNA of the CDR3: TGTGCCACCAGCAGAGTTATCCTAGCGGGGGGCCAGGCTTCCCAGTACTTC. Translated: CATSRVILAGGQASQYF. Supplemented by reference TRBV15 and TRBJ2-7, the full variable domain reads DAMVIQNPRYQVTQFGKPVTLSCSQTLNHNVMYWYQQKSSQAPKLLFHYYDKDFNNEADTPDNFQSRRPNTSFCFLDIRSPGLGDTAMYLCATSRVILAGGQASQYFGPGTRLTVT.

In DNA form, the CDR3 reads TGTGCCAGCAGCTTAGTTTCGGGACAGGGAAATGAAAAACTGTTTTTT. Its protein is CASSLVSGQGNEKLFF. The V gene is TRBV7-6, the J gene TRBJ1-4; TRBD1 matches 9 bases. The germline V gene encodes CDR1 SGHVS and CDR2 FNYEAQ. The junction had 5 bases not matched to a gene; V was cut back by 1 base and J by 5 bases. The CDR3 is 16 residues long.

The J gene is TRBJ2-7, the V gene TRBV20-1, with a possible D match to TRBD2 (6 bases). The tail of the sequence fits TRBJ2-5 better, so the J call may be wrong. The CDR3 has 13 amino acids. Germline CDR1 is DFQATT and CDR2 is SNEGSKA (reference sequence). CDR3 DNA sequence: TGCAGTGCTTTGTTAAGACTAGTGGAGACCCAGTACTTC. It encodes CSALLRLVETQYF.

The chain links TRBV2 to TRBJ2-3, with 8 bases identical to TRBD1. Germline V gene sequence: CDR1 SNHLY, CDR2 FYNNEI. V shed 7 bases, J shed 0 bases, and the junction held 6 bases outside the gene matches. The CDR3 loop spans 15 amino acids. The CDR3 sequence: CASKRDRRSTDTQYF. The CDR3 nucleotides read TGTGCCAGCAAAAGGGACAGGAGAAGCACAGATACGCAGTATTTT.

Only a few counts were recorded for this clonotype. The chain couples TRBV28 to TRBJ1-2; a weak D match, TRBD1 (6 bases). There are 14 residues in the CDR3. V was clipped by 4 bases and J by 0 bases, with 9 bases between them. Germline V gene data show CDR1 as MDHEN and CDR2 as SYDVKM. The CDR3 loop reads CASSSGHSNYGYTF. CDR3 sequence (DNA): TGTGCCAGCAGTTCGGGACATTCTAACTATGGCTACACCTTC.

The chain carries TRBV20-1 and TRBJ2-1; D is ambiguous. Germline CDR1 and CDR2: DFQATT and SNEGSKA (reference sequence). V was cut by 3 bases and J by 5 bases, with 5 bases left in between. The CDR3 contains 11 residues. CDR3 in amino acids: CSASVNNEQFF. DNA for the CDR3: TGCAGTGCTAGCGTCAACAATGAGCAGTTCTTC.

The chain is built from TRBV12-3 or TRBV12-4 and TRBJ1-5, with D uncertain. V was shortened by 5 bases and J by 3 bases, with 8 bases between the two germline ends. The CDR3 has 13 residues. The CDR3 region has the DNA TGTGCCAGCAGTAAGGGCGACAATCAGCCCCAGCATTTT. Its translation is CASSKGDNQPQHF.

The genes are TRBV12-3 or TRBV12-4 and TRBJ2-7; D is perhaps TRBD1 or TRBD2 (5 bases each). This CDR3 has 13 residues. Trimming left V 5 bases short and J 9 bases short, with 17 bases between. The CDR3 sequence: CASSVGRGDGQYF. Written as DNA, the CDR3 is TGTGCCAGCAGTGTCGGTAGGGGAGATGGGCAGTACTTC.

This rearrangement joins TRBV11-2 to TRBJ2-1; D may match TRBD1 or TRBD2 (5 bases each). The CDR3 extends over 18 amino acids. The germline V gene encodes CDR1 SGHAT and CDR2 FQNNGV. Between the trimmed V and J ends, which lost 4 bases and 2 bases, there was a span of 21 bases. The CDR3 sequence is CASSSSPLDSGPYNEQFF. The CDR3 nucleotides are TGTGCCAGCAGCTCCTCACCGTTAGACAGCGGACCCTACAATGAGCAGTTCTTC. Combining the CDR3 with reference TRBV11-2 and TRBJ2-1 gives the whole variable domain EAGVAQSPRYKIIEKRQSVAFWCNPISGHATLYWYQQILGQGPKLLIQFQNNGVVDDSQLPKDRFSAERLKGVDSTLKIQPAKLEDSAVYLCASSSSPLDSGPYNEQFFGPGTRLTVL.

V is TRBV5-6 and J is TRBJ2-3, with D perhaps matching TRBD2 (6 bases). The CDR3 loop spans 14 amino acids. Deletions cut 3 bases from V and 4 bases from J, with 12 bases between. CDR1 and CDR2 (germline): SGHDT, YYEEEE. DNA for the CDR3: TGTGCCAGCAGCTGGACGGGAGTCCCAGATACGCAGTATTTT. Amino acid sequence: CASSWTGVPDTQYF.

The chain has TRBV29-1 and TRBJ2-3, with 10 bases aligning to TRBD1. Trimming at V came to 3 bases and at J to 2 bases, leaving 2 bases not matched to a gene. Germline lookup yields CDR1 SQVTM and CDR2 ANQGSEA. The CDR3 covers 14 residues. CDR3 bases: TGCAGCGTTGAGGGACAGGGGACCACAGATACGCAGTATTTT. This encodes CSVEGQGTTDTQYF.

Points on this clonotype: One junction end disagrees with the germline gene, perhaps due to a read error. V gene TRBV7-2 combines with J gene TRBJ2-3, with no clear D. The germline V gene encodes CDR1 SGHTA and CDR2 FQGNSA. This CDR3 has 14 amino acids. The CDR3 DNA is TGCGCCAGCAGCTTCGCCATAAGTACAGATACGCAGTATTTT. This gives the protein CASSFAISTDTQYF.

To note about this clonotype: A read error may account for a junction end that differs from germline. V and J are TRBV12-3 or TRBV12-4 and TRBJ1-2; D possibly corresponds to TRBD1 (6 bases). This CDR3 spans 14 amino acids. CDR3 residues: CTSSLRGRQQSYTF. CDR3 bases: TGTACCAGCAGTTTACGGGGGCGCCAGCAGAGCTACACCTTC.

The CDR3 sequence is CASSSVGLDTQYF. In DNA, the CDR3 is TGTGCCAGCAGCTCCGTGGGATTAGATACGCAGTATTTT. This rearrangement joins TRBV7-7 to TRBJ2-3; D gene uncertain. This CDR3 region has 13 residues. Trimming cost V 4 bases and J 5 bases, with 10 bases left between them. The germline V gene has CDR1 SSHAT and CDR2 FNYEAQ (reference sequence). The full variable domain, with the rest looked up from reference TRBV7-7 and TRBJ2-3, is GAGVSQSPRYKVTKRGQDVTLRCDPISSHATLYWYQQALGQGPEFLTYFNYEAQPDKSGLPSDRFSAERPEGSISTLTIQRTEQRDSAMYRCASSSVGLDTQYFGPGTRLTVL.

The genes are TRBV28 and TRBJ1-5; D is perhaps TRBD1 (6 bases). This CDR3 spans 16 amino acids. Trimming pared 6 bases from V and 0 bases from J, leaving 15 bases between. Germline V gene sequence: CDR1 MDHEN, CDR2 SYDVKM. The CDR3: CASSPDSSYSNQPQHF. CDR3 sequence (DNA): TGTGCCAGCAGCCCGGACAGCTCCTATAGCAATCAGCCCCAGCATTTT.

The V call is TRBV30, the J call TRBJ2-4; TRBD2 is a possible D gene (5 bases). The J call may be wrong; the DNA end is better matched by TRBJ2-7. Germline V gene sequence: CDR1 GTSNPN, CDR2 SVGIG (reference sequence). This CDR3 is 13 amino acids long. The DNA for the CDR3 is TGTGCCTGGAGTGTCGCACTAGGCTACGAGCAGTACTTC. This sequence encodes CAWSVALGYEQYF.

The chain combines TRBV6-5 with TRBJ2-2; 10 nucleotides align to TRBD2. The length of the CDR3 is 16 residues. Per germline, CDR1 MNHEY and CDR2 SVGAGI. The J segment lost 0 bases and the V segment lost 6 bases, leaving 4 bases of the junction unmatched. The CDR3, as DNA: TGTGCCAGCAGGCCAGCGGGAGGGGCGAACACCGGGGAGCTGTTTTTT. Its translation: CASRPAGGANTGELFF.

The chain joins TRBV2 to TRBJ2-7; D gene uncertain. Germline loops: CDR1 SNHLY, CDR2 FYNNEI. This CDR3 has 13 residues. V dropped 2 bases and J dropped 6 bases, with 11 bases sitting between them. The DNA of the CDR3 is TGTGCCAGCAGTGAACGCCAAGGGTCCGAGCAGTACTTC. This translates into CASSERQGSEQYF.

In its sample, this clonotype was seen a few times. The gene calls are TRBV5-6 and TRBJ2-1; 7 bases fit TRBD2. The CDR3 spans 15 residues. CDR1 and CDR2 (germline): SGHDT, YYEEEE. The V gene end was trimmed by 2 bases and the J gene end by 13 bases; junction bases not matched to a gene: 15. The CDR3 reads CASSFRTGTTETQFF. The CDR3 coding sequence is TGTGCCAGCAGCTTCAGAACCGGGACTACGGAGACCCAGTTCTTC.

The chain has TRBV4-2 and TRBJ2-3, with D tentatively TRBD2 (6 bases). The CDR3 is made up of 14 amino acids. Germline CDR1 and CDR2: LGHNA and YNFKEQ. Between the trimmed V and J ends, which lost 0 bases and 7 bases, there was a span of 11 bases. The CDR3 reads CASSQELAMHTQYF. DNA for the CDR3: TGTGCCAGCAGCCAAGAGCTAGCGATGCATACGCAGTATTTT.

As for this clonotype: Possible read error: a much larger clone is one base away. The chain has TRBV29-1 and TRBJ2-5; tentative D call: TRBD1 (5 bases). V was pared by 7 bases and J by 5 bases, with 20 bases between. This CDR3 comprises 14 residues. Germline lookup yields CDR1 SQVTM and CDR2 ANQGSEA. CDR3 coding DNA: TGCAGCGCGAATGGGGCCCTGGCTGGGGAGACCCAGTACTTC. Its translation is CSANGALAGETQYF.